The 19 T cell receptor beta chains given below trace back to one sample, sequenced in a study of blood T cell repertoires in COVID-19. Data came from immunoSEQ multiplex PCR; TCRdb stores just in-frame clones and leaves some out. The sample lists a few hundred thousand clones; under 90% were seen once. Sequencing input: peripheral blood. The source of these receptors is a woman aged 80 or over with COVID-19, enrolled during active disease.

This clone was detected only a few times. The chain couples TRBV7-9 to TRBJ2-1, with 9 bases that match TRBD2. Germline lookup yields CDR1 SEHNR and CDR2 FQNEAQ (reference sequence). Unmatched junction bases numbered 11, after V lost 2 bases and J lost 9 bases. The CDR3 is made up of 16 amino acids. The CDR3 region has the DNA TGTGCCAGCAGCTTAATCGGCGGGGGGGCCACGGCTGAGCAGTTCTTC. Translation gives CASSLIGGGATAEQFF.

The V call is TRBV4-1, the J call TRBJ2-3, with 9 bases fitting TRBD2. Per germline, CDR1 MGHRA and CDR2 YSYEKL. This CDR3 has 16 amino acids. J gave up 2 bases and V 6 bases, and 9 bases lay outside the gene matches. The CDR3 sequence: CASRQILAGSTDTQYF. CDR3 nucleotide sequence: TGCGCCAGCAGACAGATCCTAGCGGGGTCCACAGATACGCAGTATTTT.

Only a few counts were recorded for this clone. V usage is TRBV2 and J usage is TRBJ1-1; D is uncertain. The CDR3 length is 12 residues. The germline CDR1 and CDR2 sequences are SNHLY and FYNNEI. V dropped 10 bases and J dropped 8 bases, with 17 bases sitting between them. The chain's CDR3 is CAIPSVGGEAFF. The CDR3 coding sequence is TGTGCCATCCCGTCAGTCGGCGGAGAAGCTTTCTTT.

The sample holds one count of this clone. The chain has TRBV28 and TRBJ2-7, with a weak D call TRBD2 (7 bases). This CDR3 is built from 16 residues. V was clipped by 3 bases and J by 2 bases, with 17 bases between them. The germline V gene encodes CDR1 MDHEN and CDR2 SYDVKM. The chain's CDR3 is CASSLSPRGAPYEQYF. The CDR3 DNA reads TGTGCCAGCAGTTTGTCCCCTCGGGGGGCACCCTACGAGCAGTACTTC.

The CDR3 nucleotides read TGTGCCAGCACCCTCGCCGGGGGTCAGCCCCAGCATTTT. Encoded protein: CASTLAGGQPQHF. This chain uses TRBV7-2 with TRBJ1-5, with D tentatively TRBD1 (5 bases). The CDR3 runs 13 residues. Germline V gene lookup returns CDR1 SGHTA and CDR2 FQGNSA. V was cut by 7 bases and J by 6 bases, with 13 bases left in between.

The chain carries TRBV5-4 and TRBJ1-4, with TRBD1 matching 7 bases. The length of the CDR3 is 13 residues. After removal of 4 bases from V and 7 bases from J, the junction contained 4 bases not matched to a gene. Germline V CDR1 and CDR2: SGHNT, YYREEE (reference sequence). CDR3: CASSMTGSEKLFF. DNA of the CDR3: TGTGCCAGCAGCATGACAGGGAGTGAAAAACTGTTTTTT.

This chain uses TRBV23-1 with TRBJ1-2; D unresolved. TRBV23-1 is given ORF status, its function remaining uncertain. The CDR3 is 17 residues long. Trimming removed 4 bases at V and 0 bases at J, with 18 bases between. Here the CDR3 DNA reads TGCGCCAGCAGTCCCCGAGAGGGCAGGAGTCCTAACTATGGCTACACCTTC. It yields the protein CASSPREGRSPNYGYTF.

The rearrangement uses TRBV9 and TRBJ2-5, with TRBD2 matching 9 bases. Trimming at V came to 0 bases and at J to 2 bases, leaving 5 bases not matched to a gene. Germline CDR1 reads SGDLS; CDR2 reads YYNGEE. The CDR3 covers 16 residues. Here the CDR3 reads CASSVEGLAGQETQYF. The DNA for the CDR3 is TGTGCCAGCAGCGTAGAGGGGCTAGCGGGGCAAGAGACCCAGTACTTC.

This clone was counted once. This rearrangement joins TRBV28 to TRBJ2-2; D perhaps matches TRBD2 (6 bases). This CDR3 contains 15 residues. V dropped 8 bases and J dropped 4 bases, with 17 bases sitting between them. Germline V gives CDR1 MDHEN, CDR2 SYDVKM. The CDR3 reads CASSLTSLSTGELFF. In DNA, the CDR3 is TGTGCCAGCTCCTTGACTAGTTTGAGCACCGGGGAGCTGTTTTTT.

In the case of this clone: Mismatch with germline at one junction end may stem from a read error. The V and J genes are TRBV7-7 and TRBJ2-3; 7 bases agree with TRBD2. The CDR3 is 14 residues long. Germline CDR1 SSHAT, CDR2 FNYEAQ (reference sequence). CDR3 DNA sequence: TGTGCTAGCAGCTCCGGCCTAGCGGCAGATACGCAGTATTTT. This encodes CASSSGLAADTQYF.

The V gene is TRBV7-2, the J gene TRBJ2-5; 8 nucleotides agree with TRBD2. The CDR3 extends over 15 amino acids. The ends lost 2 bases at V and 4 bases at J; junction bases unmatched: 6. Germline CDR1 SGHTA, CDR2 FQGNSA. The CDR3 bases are TGTGCCAGCAGCTTAATACGGGGGGGCGGAGAGACCCAGTACTTC. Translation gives CASSLIRGGGETQYF.

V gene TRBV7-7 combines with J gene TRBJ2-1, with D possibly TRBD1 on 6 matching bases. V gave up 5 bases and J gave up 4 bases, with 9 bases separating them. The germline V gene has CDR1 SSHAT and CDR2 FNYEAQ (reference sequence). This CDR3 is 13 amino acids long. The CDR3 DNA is TGTGCCAGCAGCCGGGACATTTACAATGAGCAGTTCTTC. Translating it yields CASSRDIYNEQFF.

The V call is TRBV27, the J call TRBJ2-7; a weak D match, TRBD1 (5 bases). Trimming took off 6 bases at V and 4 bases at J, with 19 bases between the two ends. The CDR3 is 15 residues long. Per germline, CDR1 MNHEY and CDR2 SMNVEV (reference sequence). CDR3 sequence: CASSSPAQGRYEQYF. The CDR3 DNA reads TGTGCCAGCAGCTCCCCCGCGCAGGGTCGGTACGAGCAGTACTTC.

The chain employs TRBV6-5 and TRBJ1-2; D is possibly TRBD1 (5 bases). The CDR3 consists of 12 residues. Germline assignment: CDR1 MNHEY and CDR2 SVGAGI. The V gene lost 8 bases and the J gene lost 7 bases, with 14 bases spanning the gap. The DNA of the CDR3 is TGTGCCAGCTTTAACCTGGGGGGTGGCTACACCTTC. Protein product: CASFNLGGGYTF.

CDR3 DNA: TGTGCCAGCAGTAGCGGGGTCACCGGGGAGCTGTTTTTT. It translates to CASSSGVTGELFF. The gene calls are TRBV12-3 or TRBV12-4 and TRBJ2-2; 7 bases are a match to TRBD2. V trimming: 5 bases; J trimming: 4 bases; junction bases outside the gene matches: 1. The CDR3 has 13 amino acids.

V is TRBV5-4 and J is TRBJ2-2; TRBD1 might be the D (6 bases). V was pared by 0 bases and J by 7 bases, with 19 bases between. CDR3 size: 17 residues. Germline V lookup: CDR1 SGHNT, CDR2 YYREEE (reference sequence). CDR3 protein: CASSLVNLGTTGGELFF. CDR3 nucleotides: TGTGCCAGCAGCTTGGTTAATCTGGGGACAACAGGCGGGGAGCTGTTTTTT. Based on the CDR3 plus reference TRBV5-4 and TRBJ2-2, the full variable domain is ETGVTQSPTHLIKTRGQQVTLRCSSQSGHNTVSWYQQALGQGPQFIFQYYREEENGRGNFPPRFSGLQFPNYSSELNVNALELDDSALYLCASSLVNLGTTGGELFFGEGSRLTVL.

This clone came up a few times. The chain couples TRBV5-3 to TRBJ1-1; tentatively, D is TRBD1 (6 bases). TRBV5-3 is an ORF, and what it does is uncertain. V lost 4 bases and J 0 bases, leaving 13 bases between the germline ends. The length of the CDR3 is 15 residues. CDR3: CARSRAGTLNTEAFF. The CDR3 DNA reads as TGTGCCAGAAGCAGAGCCGGGACACTGAACACTGAAGCTTTCTTT.

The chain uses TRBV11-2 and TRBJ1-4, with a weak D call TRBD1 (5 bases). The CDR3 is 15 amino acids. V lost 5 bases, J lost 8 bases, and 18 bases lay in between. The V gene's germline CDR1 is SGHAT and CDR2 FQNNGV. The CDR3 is CASSVGGRGEEKLFF. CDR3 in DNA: TGTGCCAGCAGCGTGGGGGGGAGAGGGGAAGAAAAACTGTTTTTT.

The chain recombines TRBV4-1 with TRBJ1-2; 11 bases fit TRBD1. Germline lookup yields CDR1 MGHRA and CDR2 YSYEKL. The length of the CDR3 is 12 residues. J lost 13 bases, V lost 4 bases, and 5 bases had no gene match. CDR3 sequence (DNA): TGCGCCAGCAGCCTTTCGGACAGGGGGCTCACCTTC. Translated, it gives CASSLSDRGLTF.